This T cell receptor (beta chain) is drawn from a study of cytomegalovirus exposure and HLA in healthy donors. Clones were read by immunoSEQ multiplex PCR, and TCRdb kept only the in-frame ones, dropping some. Altogether approximately 160,000 clones are present, 84% being singletons, with the ten largest covering 10%. In this sample, this clone turned up once. The V gene end was trimmed by 3 bases and the J gene end by 2 bases; junction bases not matched to a gene: 12. Germline-derived CDR1 and CDR2 are SGHTA and FQGNSA. The CDR3 has 18 residues. The chain recombines TRBV7-2 with TRBJ2-7, with 11 bases aligning to TRBD2. Sequencing input: PBMCs. This TCR came from a man aged 25 to 40 in good health and CMV-seropositive. Here the CDR3 DNA reads TGTGCCAGCAGCTTCGGGACTAGCGGAGCATCCATTACCTACGAGCAGTACTTC. This encodes CASSFGTSGASITYEQYF. Drawing the rest from reference TRBV7-2 and TRBJ2-7, the complete variable domain is GAGVSQSPSNKVTEKGKDVELRCDPISGHTALYWYRQSLGQGLEFLIYFQGNSAPDKSGLPSDRFSAERTGGSVSTLTIQRTQQEDSAVYLCASSFGTSGASITYEQYFGPGTRLTVT.